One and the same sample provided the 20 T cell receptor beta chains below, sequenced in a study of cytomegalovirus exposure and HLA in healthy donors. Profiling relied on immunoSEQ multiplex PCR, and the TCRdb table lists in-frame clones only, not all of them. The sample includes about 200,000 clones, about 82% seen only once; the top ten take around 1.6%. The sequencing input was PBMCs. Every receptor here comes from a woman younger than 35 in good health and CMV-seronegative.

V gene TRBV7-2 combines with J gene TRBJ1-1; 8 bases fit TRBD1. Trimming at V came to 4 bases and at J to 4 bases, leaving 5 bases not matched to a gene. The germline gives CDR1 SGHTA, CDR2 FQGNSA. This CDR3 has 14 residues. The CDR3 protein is CASSWDRWSTEAFF. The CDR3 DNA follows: TGTGCCAGCAGCTGGGACAGGTGGAGCACTGAAGCTTTCTTT.

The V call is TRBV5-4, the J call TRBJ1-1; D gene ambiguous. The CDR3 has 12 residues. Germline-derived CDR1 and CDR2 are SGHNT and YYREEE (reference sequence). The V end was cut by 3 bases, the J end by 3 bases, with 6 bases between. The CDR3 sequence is CASSSLDTEAFF. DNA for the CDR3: TGTGCCAGCAGCTCACTCGACACTGAAGCTTTCTTT.

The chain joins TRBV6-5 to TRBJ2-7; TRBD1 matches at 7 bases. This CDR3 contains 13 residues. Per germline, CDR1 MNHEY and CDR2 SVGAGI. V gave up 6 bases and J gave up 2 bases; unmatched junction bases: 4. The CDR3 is CASSLQGPYEQYF. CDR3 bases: TGTGCCAGCAGCCTACAGGGGCCCTACGAGCAGTACTTC.

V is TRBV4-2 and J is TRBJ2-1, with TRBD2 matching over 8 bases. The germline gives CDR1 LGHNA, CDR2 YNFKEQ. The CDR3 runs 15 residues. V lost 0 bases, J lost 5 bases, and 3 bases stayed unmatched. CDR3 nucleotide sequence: TGTGCCAGCAGCCAAGAAGAGCGGGAGAACAATGAGCAGTTCTTC. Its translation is CASSQEERENNEQFF.

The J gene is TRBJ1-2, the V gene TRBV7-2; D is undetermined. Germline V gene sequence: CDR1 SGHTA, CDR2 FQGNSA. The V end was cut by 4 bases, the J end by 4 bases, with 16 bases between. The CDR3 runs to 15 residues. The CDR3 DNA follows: TGTGCCAGCAGCTCCGGGGAGGCCGGGGTCTATGGCTACACCTTC. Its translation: CASSSGEAGVYGYTF.

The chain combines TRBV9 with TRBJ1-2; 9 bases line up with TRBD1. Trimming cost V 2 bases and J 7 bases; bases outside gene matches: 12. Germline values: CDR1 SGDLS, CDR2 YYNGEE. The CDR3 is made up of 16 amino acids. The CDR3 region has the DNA TGTGCCAGCAGCGTCACCGGGACAGGGAGCCGTGGTGGCTACACCTTC. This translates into CASSVTGTGSRGGYTF.

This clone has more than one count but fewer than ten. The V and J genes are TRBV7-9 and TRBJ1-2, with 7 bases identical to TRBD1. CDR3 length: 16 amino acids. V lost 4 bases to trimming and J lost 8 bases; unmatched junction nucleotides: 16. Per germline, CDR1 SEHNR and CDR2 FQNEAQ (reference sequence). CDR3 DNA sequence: TGTGCCAGCAGCTCCGACCCCTACAGGGGCGTTAGGGGCTACACCTTC. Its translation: CASSSDPYRGVRGYTF.

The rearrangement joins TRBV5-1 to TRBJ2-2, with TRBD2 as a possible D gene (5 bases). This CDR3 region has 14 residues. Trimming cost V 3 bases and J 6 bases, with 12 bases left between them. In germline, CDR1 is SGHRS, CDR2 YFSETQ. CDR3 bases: TGCGCCAGCAGCTCGACCCCGGGGTCCGGGGAGCTGTTTTTT. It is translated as CASSSTPGSGELFF.

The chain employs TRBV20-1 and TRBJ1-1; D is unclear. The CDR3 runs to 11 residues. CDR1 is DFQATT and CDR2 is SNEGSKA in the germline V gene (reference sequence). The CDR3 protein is CSARWNTEAFF. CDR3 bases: TGCAGCGCTCGGTGGAACACTGAAGCTTTCTTT.

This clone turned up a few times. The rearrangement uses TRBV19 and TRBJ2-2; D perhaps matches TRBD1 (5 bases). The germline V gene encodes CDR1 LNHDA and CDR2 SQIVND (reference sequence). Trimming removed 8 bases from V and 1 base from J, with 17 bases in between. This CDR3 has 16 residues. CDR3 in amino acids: CASLTIGRENTGELFF. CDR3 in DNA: TGTGCCAGTCTTACCATCGGCAGGGAGAACACCGGGGAGCTGTTTTTT.

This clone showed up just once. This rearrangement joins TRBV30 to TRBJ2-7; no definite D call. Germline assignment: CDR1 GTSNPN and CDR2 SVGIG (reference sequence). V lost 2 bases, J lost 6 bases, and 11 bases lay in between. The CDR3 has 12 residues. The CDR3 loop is CAWSSLVGEQYF. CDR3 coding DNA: TGTGCCTGGAGTTCTTTAGTTGGCGAGCAGTACTTC.

In nucleotides, the CDR3 is TGTGCCAGCAGCTCCGAGGTGCTACCGAACACTGAAGCTTTCTTT. This sequence encodes CASSSEVLPNTEAFF. J is TRBJ1-1 and V is TRBV5-5; D call uncertain. In germline, CDR1 is SGHKS, CDR2 YYEKEE (reference sequence). The CDR3 covers 15 residues. V lost 3 bases and J 1 base, leaving 13 bases between the germline ends.

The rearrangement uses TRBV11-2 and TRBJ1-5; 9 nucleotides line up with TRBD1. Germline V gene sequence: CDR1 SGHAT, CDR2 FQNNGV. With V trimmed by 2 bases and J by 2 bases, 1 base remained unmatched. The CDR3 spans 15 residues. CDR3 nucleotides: TGTGCCAGCAGCTTAAACAGGGGGCGCAATCAGCCCCAGCATTTT. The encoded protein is CASSLNRGRNQPQHF.

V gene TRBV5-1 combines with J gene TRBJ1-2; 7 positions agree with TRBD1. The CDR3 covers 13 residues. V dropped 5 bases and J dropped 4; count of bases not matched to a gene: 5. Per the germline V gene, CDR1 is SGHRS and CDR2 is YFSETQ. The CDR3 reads CASRPGDSYGYTF. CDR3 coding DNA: TGCGCCAGCAGACCCGGGGACAGCTATGGCTACACCTTC.

In DNA, the CDR3 is TGCGCCAGCAGCCCCCGGGGGGGGACCTCCTACGAGCAGTACTTC. Translated, it gives CASSPRGGTSYEQYF. The chain links TRBV5-1 to TRBJ2-7; 8 nucleotides match TRBD2. Germline values: CDR1 SGHRS, CDR2 YFSETQ. V lost 4 bases, J lost 0 bases, and 6 bases stayed unmatched. The CDR3 is 15 residues long.

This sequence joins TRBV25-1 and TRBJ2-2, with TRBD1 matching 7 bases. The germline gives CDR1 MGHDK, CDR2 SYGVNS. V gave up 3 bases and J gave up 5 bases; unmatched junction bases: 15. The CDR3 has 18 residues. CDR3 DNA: TGTGCCAGCAGTGACTGGTTAGAGGGAGAGGGGGCGACCGGGGAGCTGTTTTTT. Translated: CASSDWLEGEGATGELFF.

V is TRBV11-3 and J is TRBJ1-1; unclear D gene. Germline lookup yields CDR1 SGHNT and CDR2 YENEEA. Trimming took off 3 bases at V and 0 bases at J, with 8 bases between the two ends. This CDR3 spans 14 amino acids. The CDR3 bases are TGTGCCAGCAGCTTGGGCCCCATGAACACTGAAGCTTTCTTT. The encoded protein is CASSLGPMNTEAFF.

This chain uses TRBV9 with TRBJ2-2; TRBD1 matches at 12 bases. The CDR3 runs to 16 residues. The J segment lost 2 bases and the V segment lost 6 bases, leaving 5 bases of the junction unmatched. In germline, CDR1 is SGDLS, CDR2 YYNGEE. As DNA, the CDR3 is TGTGCCAGCACCGGGACAGGGGGCGCAAACACCGGGGAGCTGTTTTTT. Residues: CASTGTGGANTGELFF.

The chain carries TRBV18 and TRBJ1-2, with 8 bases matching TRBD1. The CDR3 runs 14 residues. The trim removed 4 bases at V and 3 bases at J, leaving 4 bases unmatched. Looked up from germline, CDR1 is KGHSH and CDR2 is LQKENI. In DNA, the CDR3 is TGTGCCAGCTCACTAGGACAGGGCGACTATGGCTACACCTTC. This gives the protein CASSLGQGDYGYTF.

The DNA for the CDR3 is TGTGCCACCAAAGAGGCCGAACGATGGGCCAAAAACATTCAGTACTTC. Translated: CATKEAERWAKNIQYF. The gene calls are TRBV15 and TRBJ2-4; D gene ambiguous. Germline loops: CDR1 LNHNV, CDR2 YYDKDF (reference sequence). Between the trimmed V and J ends, which lost 7 bases and 1 base, there was a span of 17 bases. The CDR3 consists of 16 residues. Combining the CDR3 with reference TRBV15 and TRBJ2-4 gives the whole variable domain DAMVIQNPRYQVTQFGKPVTLSCSQTLNHNVMYWYQQKSSQAPKLLFHYYDKDFNNEADTPDNFQSRRPNTSFCFLDIRSPGLGDTAMYLCATKEAERWAKNIQYFGAGTRLSVL.